The clone carrying this T cell receptor beta chain rates as large. TCRdb used MiXCR to reprocess the PCR reads, holding one entry per CDR3 protein. The table records almost 5,000 distinct CDR3 sequences, around 60% of them present only once. The data were obtained in a study of CD4 and CD8 cells across lung adenocarcinoma regions. Samples came from patients with localized non-small cell lung adenocarcinoma. V shed 3 bases and J shed 10 bases, with 10 bases lying between them. The CDR3 extends over 13 amino acids. The germline V gene has CDR1 MNHEY and CDR2 SVGAGI. The chain recombines TRBV6-5 with TRBJ1-6, with D maybe TRBD1 (5 bases). This TCR came from a male donor with lung adenocarcinoma. The CD4 and CD8 labels of this study may be unreliable. The specimen was CD4+ T cells from the center of a lung tumor. DNA of the CDR3: TGTGCCAGCAGTTATGGGGCAGGGTCACCCCTCCACTTT. It encodes CASSYGAGSPLHF.